This TCR beta chain was identified in a study of blood T cells in healthy people across ages. Researchers report isolating at least 6 million PBMCs per sample. Samples each yielded at least 5 micrograms of total RNA. A remark on this clonotype: Antigen unknown.

Together with a sample-barcoded 5' primer, a J-beta primer mix was included in a second PCR lasting roughly 6 to 12 cycles. Samples each returned at least 3 million CDR3-containing paired-end reads. TCRdb recomputed calls from the 5' RACE reads with MiXCR, one row per CDR3 protein. The sample gives approximately 1.5 million distinct CDR3 sequences, less than 45% of which show up once; about 4% is in the top ten. This CDR3 spans 15 amino acids. Trimming stripped 6 bases from V and 6 bases from J, with 18 bases between. Notes on the study in general: Unsorted PBMC material precluded a definitive naive versus antigen-experienced comparison.

The source of this sequence is a woman under 30 in good health. The chain couples TRBV12-3 or TRBV12-4 to TRBJ2-1, with a weak D call TRBD2 (6 bases). Source material: blood. This CDR3 reads CASSHIAVVFNEQFF. The CDR3 bases are TGTGCCAGCAGCCATATAGCGGTTGTCTTCAATGAGCAGTTCTTC.